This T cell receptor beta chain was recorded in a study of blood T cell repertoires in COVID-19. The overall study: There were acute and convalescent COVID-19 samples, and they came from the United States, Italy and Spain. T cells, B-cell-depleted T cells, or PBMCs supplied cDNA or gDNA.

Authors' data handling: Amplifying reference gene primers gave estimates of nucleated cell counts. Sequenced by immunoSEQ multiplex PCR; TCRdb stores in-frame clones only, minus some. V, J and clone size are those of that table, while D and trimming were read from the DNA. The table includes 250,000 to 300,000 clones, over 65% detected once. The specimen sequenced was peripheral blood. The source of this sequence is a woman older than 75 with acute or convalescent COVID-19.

Here the CDR3 DNA reads TGCGCCAGCAGTTTCCAGGGGATGAACACTGAAGCTTTCTTT. Protein sequence: CASSFQGMNTEAFF. The chain employs TRBV5-1 and TRBJ1-1, with TRBD1 as a possible D gene (6 bases). V was cut by 5 bases and J by 0 bases, with 11 bases left in between. Germline V gene lookup returns CDR1 SGHRS and CDR2 YFSETQ. CDR3 length equals 14 residues.